This TCR beta chain was identified in a study of OX40 agonist ivuxolimab in advanced cancers. On the study more broadly: Dose-escalation subjects each had hepatocellular carcinoma, melanoma, renal cell or head and neck cancer. The study reported partial responses in three patients: one hepatocellular carcinoma, two cutaneous melanoma.

Patients were ineligible given autoimmune disease history or systemic immunosuppression. TCRdb's copy holds only in-frame clones and misses some; the assay was immunoSEQ multiplex PCR. The sample carries about 62,000 clones, 79% recorded once. Study results and limitations: By week 6 at 0.1 to 3.0 mg/kg, blood CD4+ and CD8+ T cells had expanded clonally.

As concerns this clone: Its antigen is not known.

The V gene lost 3 bases and the J gene lost 4 bases, with 13 bases spanning the gap. This CDR3 comprises 15 residues. Germline-derived CDR1 and CDR2 are LNHDA and SQIVND (reference sequence). This clonotype originated in an adult with an advanced solid tumor such as melanoma, head and neck, liver or kidney cancer. Sequenced material: CD4+ or CD8+ T cells sorted from blood, taken in a trial of the OX40 agonist ivuxolimab. The V and J genes are TRBV19 and TRBJ1-3, with D uncertain. The CDR3 DNA reads TGTGCCAGTAGTATTCGTGCCCCTGGGGGAAACACCATATATTTT. Encoded protein: CASSIRAPGGNTIYF.